This T cell receptor beta chain was obtained from a study of blood T cells in healthy people across ages. General study points: No conclusive comparison of naive versus antigen-experienced cells was possible with unsorted PBMCs. Naive T cell percentage and TCR beta diversity correlated strongly.

Germline V gene sequence: CDR1 MNHNS, CDR2 SASEGT. There are 13 residues in the CDR3. Trimming left V 10 bases short and J 0 bases short, with 12 bases between. Comment on this clonotype: Antigen unknown.

A second 7 to 11 cycle PCR used barcoded and J-beta primers. TCRdb called the 5' RACE reads again in MiXCR, with one record for every CDR3 protein. The sample includes approximately 800,000 distinct CDR3 sequences, roughly 24% of them seen just once. These same data were also listed under a study on T cells of mothers and their children.

Source material: blood. This TCR was recovered from a boy between 10 and 17 years old in good health. The chain recombines TRBV6-1 with TRBJ1-1, with D uncertain. The CDR3 reads CANQNPMNTEAFF. In DNA form, the CDR3 reads TGTGCCAACCAGAACCCAATGAACACTGAAGCTTTCTTT.